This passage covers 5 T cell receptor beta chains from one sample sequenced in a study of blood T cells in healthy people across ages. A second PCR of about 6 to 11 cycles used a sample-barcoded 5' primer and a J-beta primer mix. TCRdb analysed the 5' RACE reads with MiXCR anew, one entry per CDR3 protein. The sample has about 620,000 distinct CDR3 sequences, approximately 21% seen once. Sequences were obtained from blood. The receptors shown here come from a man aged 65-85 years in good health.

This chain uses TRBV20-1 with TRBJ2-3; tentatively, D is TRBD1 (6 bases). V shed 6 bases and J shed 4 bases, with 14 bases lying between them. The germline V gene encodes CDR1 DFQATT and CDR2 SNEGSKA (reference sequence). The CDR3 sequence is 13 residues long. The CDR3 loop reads CSATQGRADTQYF. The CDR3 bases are TGCAGTGCAACACAGGGAAGGGCAGATACGCAGTATTTT.

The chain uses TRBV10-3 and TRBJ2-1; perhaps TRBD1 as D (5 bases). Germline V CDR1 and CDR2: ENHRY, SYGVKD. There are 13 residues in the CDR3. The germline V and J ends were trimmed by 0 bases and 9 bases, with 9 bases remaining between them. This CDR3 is CAISESGVGEQFF. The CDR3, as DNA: TGTGCCATCAGTGAGTCAGGGGTCGGTGAGCAGTTCTTC.

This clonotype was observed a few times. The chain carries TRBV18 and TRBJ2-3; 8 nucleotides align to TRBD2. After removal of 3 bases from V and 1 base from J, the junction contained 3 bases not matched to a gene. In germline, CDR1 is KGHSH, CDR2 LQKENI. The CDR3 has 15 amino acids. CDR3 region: CASSPGLDGTDTQYF. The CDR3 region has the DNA TGTGCCAGCTCACCGGGACTAGACGGCACAGATACGCAGTATTTT.

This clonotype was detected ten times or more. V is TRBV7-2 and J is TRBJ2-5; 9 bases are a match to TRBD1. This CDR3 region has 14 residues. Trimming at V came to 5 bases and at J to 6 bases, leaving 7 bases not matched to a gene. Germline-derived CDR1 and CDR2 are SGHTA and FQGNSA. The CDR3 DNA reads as TGTGCCAGCAGCCCGGGACAGGGAGGGAAGACCCAGTACTTC. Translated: CASSPGQGGKTQYF.

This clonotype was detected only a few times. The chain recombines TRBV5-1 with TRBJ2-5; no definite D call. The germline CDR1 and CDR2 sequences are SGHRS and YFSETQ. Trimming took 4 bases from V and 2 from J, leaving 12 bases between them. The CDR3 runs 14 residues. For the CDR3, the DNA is TGCGCCAGCAGCCCGGCGCAGATTCAAGAGACCCAGTACTTC. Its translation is CASSPAQIQETQYF.